This T cell receptor (beta chain) comes out of a study of metastatic and nonmetastatic thyroid tumors. On the study more broadly: Repertoires of blood and of tissue (tumor or nodule) from malignant and benign thyroid patients were compared. General observations from the study: TCR beta diversity was reportedly significantly higher in malignant thyroid tumors than benign nodules, in blood and tumor.

The CDR3 covers 16 residues. V was trimmed by 1 base and J by 2 bases, leaving 14 bases between them. The germline CDR1 and CDR2 sequences are SGHAT and FQNNGV. How the authors handled the data: A papillary thyroid cancer distant-metastasis classifier was built from CDR3 differences across clinicopathological groups. TCRdb ran MiXCR on the PCR reads. The V and J calls and clone size come from TCRdb's table, not from the authors' own analysis. The data contain about 14,000 clones, just over 25% of them seen just once; the ten biggest clones take up 9.5% to 13%. Notes on this clone: The antigen remains unidentified.

Before thyroid surgery, none of the patients had received any treatment. The V and J genes are TRBV11-2 and TRBJ1-2; no reliable D call. Sequencing was carried out using tumor tissue. The clonotype comes from a female donor with papillary thyroid cancer or a benign thyroid nodule (not recorded which). Some clones in this sample may be carry-over from other donors' samples. The CDR3 reads CASSLGEGFGNYGYTF. The CDR3 DNA follows: TGTGCCAGCAGCTTAGGCGAGGGTTTCGGAAACTATGGCTACACCTTC.